The 26 T cell receptor beta chains below all came from one sample that was sequenced in a study of Ad26.COV2.S vaccination and SARS-CoV-2 variants. Regarding treatment: 15 to 20 received Ad26.COV2.S at low or high dose, single or two shots; about 5 received placebo; per-sample allocation not given. On day 63 after the first injection, vaccine and placebo recipients gave samples. TCRdb's table, derived via immunoSEQ multiplex PCR, lists solely in-frame clones and lacks some. Of a few hundred thousand clones listed, over 75% are singletons. This sample comprised peripheral blood, obtained in a trial of Ad26.COV2.S vaccine versus placebo. These receptors all stem from a person between 18 and 59 years old who received the Ad26.COV2.S COVID-19 vaccine or a placebo.

The V and J genes are TRBV28 and TRBJ1-5; D not resolved. Germline assignment: CDR1 MDHEN and CDR2 SYDVKM. This CDR3 spans 12 amino acids. Between the trimmed V and J ends, which lost 6 bases and 6 bases, there was a span of 9 bases. The CDR3 region has the DNA TGTGCCAGCAGCTCCCCAGTTCAGCCCCAGCATTTT. This encodes CASSSPVQPQHF. Supplemented by reference TRBV28 and TRBJ1-5, the full variable domain reads DVKVTQSSRYLVKRTGEKVFLECVQDMDHENMFWYRQDPGLGLRLIYFSYDVKMKEKGDIPEGYSVSREKKERFSLILESASTNQTSMYLCASSSPVQPQHFGDGTRLSIL.

With regard to this clone: Other nucleotide sequences in the sample specify the same CDR3. This chain uses TRBV18 with TRBJ2-7; unclear D gene. The CDR3 is 12 amino acids. Between the trimmed V and J ends, which lost 3 bases and 5 bases, there was a span of 8 bases. Germline CDR1 is KGHSH and CDR2 is LQKENI. The CDR3 region is CASSPLGHEQYF. Here the CDR3 DNA reads TGTGCCAGCTCACCGCTAGGCCACGAGCAGTACTTC. Variable domain in full (rest from reference TRBV18 and TRBJ2-7): NAGVMQNPRHLVRRRGQEARLRCSPMKGHSHVYWYRQLPEEGLKFMVYLQKENIIDESGMPKERFSAEFPKEGPSILRIQQVVRGDSAAYFCASSPLGHEQYFGPGTRLTVT.

The chain recombines TRBV27 with TRBJ2-2; the match to TRBD2 covers 12 bases. Trimming removed 4 bases from V and 5 bases from J; junction bases left unmatched: 8. This CDR3 is 17 amino acids long. Germline V CDR1 and CDR2: MNHEY, SMNVEV (reference sequence). The CDR3 coding sequence is TGTGCCAGCAGTTCCCCACTAGCGGGGGGTTTGACCGGGGAGCTGTTTTTT. Amino acids: CASSSPLAGGLTGELFF.

The chain joins TRBV19 to TRBJ2-5, with D maybe TRBD1 (6 bases). Trimming took 7 bases from V and 4 from J, leaving 19 bases between them. This CDR3 is 15 amino acids long. The germline V gene encodes CDR1 LNHDA and CDR2 SQIVND (reference sequence). The CDR3 bases are TGTGCCAGTACCCAGGGGTTGGCGGCGGGAGAGACCCAGTACTTC. This encodes CASTQGLAAGETQYF.

The chain combines TRBV20-1 with TRBJ2-1; 8 bases map to TRBD2. Trimming removed 3 bases from V and 2 bases from J; junction bases left unmatched: 3. The CDR3 sequence is 14 residues long. In germline, CDR1 is DFQATT, CDR2 SNEGSKA (reference sequence). The CDR3 DNA sequence: TGCAGTGCTAGTACGGGGGGGGCCTACAATGAGCAGTTCTTC. Translation gives CSASTGGAYNEQFF.

V gene TRBV4-1 combines with J gene TRBJ1-1; maybe TRBD1 (5 bases). Germline lookup yields CDR1 MGHRA and CDR2 YSYEKL. The V end lost 0 bases, the J end lost 0 bases, and 11 bases lay between the germline ends. The CDR3 covers 16 residues. The CDR3 reads CASSQDPGGLNTEAFF. In nucleotides, the CDR3 is TGCGCCAGCAGCCAAGACCCGGGGGGTTTGAACACTGAAGCTTTCTTT.

A single count supports this clone. The genes are TRBV28 and TRBJ1-1, with D perhaps TRBD1 (5 bases). Germline V CDR1 and CDR2: MDHEN, SYDVKM. V lost 6 bases, J lost 5 bases, and 7 bases lay in between. This CDR3 is 11 amino acids long. The CDR3 reads CASRGGTEAFF. The CDR3 DNA sequence: TGTGCCAGCAGGGGGGGGACTGAAGCTTTCTTT.

V gene TRBV7-2 combines with J gene TRBJ1-5; D unclear. CDR3 size: 12 residues. Germline V gene sequence: CDR1 SGHTA, CDR2 FQGNSA. Between the trimmed V and J ends, which lost 4 bases and 9 bases, there was a span of 10 bases. CDR3 amino acids: CASSSREGPQHF. The CDR3 bases are TGTGCCAGCAGCTCCCGAGAGGGGCCCCAGCATTTT. The variable domain in full, with the rest retrieved from reference TRBV7-2 and TRBJ1-5, is GAGVSQSPSNKVTEKGKDVELRCDPISGHTALYWYRQSLGQGLEFLIYFQGNSAPDKSGLPSDRFSAERTGGSVSTLTIQRTQQEDSAVYLCASSSREGPQHFGDGTRLSIL.

In its sample, this clone was seen once. The V call is TRBV27, the J call TRBJ2-7; D is perhaps TRBD1 (5 bases). CDR3 length equals 15 residues. Looked up from germline, CDR1 is MNHEY and CDR2 is SMNVEV (reference sequence). Trimming shortened V by 4 bases and J by 0 bases, and 13 bases separated the two germline ends. CDR3 bases: TGTGCCAGCAGTTGGACACATGTGAGCTCCTACGAGCAGTACTTC. Its translation: CASSWTHVSSYEQYF.

In this sample, this clone turned up once. A junction end diverges from the germline sequence, so it may reflect a read error. The chain is built from TRBV4-1 and TRBJ2-5, with D unresolved. There are 14 residues in the CDR3. Germline values: CDR1 MGHRA, CDR2 YSYEKL. This CDR3 is CASRQVNPRETQYF. CDR3 nucleotide sequence: TGCGCCAGCAGACAAGTTAATCCCAGGGAGACCCAGTACTTC.

The rearrangement uses TRBV7-6 and TRBJ2-1; 8 bases line up with TRBD1. Looked up from germline, CDR1 is SGHVS and CDR2 is FNYEAQ. This CDR3 is 15 amino acids long. V shed 2 bases, J shed 8 bases, and the junction held 8 bases outside the gene matches. CDR3 protein: CASSLLYRGEDEQFF. The CDR3 DNA is TGTGCCAGCAGCTTACTCTACAGGGGGGAGGATGAGCAGTTCTTC.

The sample holds a few counts of this clone. The chain links TRBV18 to TRBJ1-1; D not certain. The V and J ends lost 2 bases and 4 bases respectively, with 8 bases between them. CDR3 length: 13 amino acids. The V gene's germline CDR1 is KGHSH and CDR2 LQKENI. CDR3 in DNA: TGTGCCAGCTCACCAAGCTCGGGCACTGAAGCTTTCTTT. It is translated as CASSPSSGTEAFF.

This rearrangement joins TRBV5-4 to TRBJ2-5; TRBD1 matches at 9 bases. CDR3 length: 13 amino acids. With 3 bases clipped from V and 3 bases from J, the junction kept 0 bases outside the gene matches. In germline, CDR1 is SGHNT, CDR2 YYREEE (reference sequence). The chain's CDR3 is CASSWTGEETQYF. CDR3 coding DNA: TGTGCCAGCAGCTGGACAGGGGAAGAGACCCAGTACTTC.

The rearrangement links TRBV4-2 to TRBJ1-2; no clear D gene. V was shortened by 0 bases and J by 8 bases, with 4 bases between the two germline ends. CDR3 size: 11 residues. CDR1 is LGHNA, CDR2 YNFKEQ, per germline. The CDR3: CASSQDRGYTF. For the CDR3, the DNA is TGTGCCAGCAGCCAAGACCGGGGCTACACCTTC.

J is TRBJ2-3 and V is TRBV14, with 9 bases matching TRBD1. J was trimmed by 5 bases and V by 5 bases; bases with no gene match: 14. Germline V CDR1 and CDR2: SGHDN, FVKESK. This CDR3 region has 17 residues. The CDR3 DNA reads as TGTGCCAGCAGCAAGATACAGGGGGCAGGGTTTGAAGATACGCAGTATTTT. Translation gives CASSKIQGAGFEDTQYF.

The gene calls are TRBV30 and TRBJ1-3; D unresolved. CDR1 GTSNPN and CDR2 SVGIG come from the germline V gene (reference sequence). The CDR3 runs 14 residues. Deletions cut 4 bases from V and 5 bases from J, with 15 bases between. The CDR3 spells CAWTGGITRNTIYF. The CDR3 region has the DNA TGTGCCTGGACCGGTGGAATAACTCGAAACACCATATATTTT.

The V call is TRBV19, the J call TRBJ2-5; D may be TRBD1 (6 bases). V lost 3 bases to trimming and J lost 5 bases, with 13 bases between them. Germline V gene sequence: CDR1 LNHDA, CDR2 SQIVND (reference sequence). The length of the CDR3 is 14 residues. The CDR3 loop reads CASSIGQGMETQYF. As DNA, the CDR3 is TGTGCCAGTAGTATTGGGCAGGGGATGGAGACCCAGTACTTC.

The chain links TRBV6-2 or TRBV6-3 to TRBJ2-2; D is unclear. The CDR3 sequence is 14 residues long. Trimming shortened V by 4 bases and J by 6 bases, and 12 bases separated the two germline ends. Germline-derived CDR1 and CDR2 are MNHEY and SVGEGT. CDR3 sequence reads: CASSLIRRSGELFF. Here the CDR3 DNA reads TGTGCCAGCAGTTTGATTCGCAGATCCGGGGAGCTGTTTTTT.

The rearrangement uses TRBV7-2 and TRBJ2-5; D remains unclear. Looked up from germline, CDR1 is SGHTA and CDR2 is FQGNSA. The CDR3 is made up of 12 amino acids. V lost 0 bases, J lost 5 bases, and 4 bases lay in between. CDR3 in DNA: TGTGCCAGCAGCTTAGCTTGGGAGACCCAGTACTTC. Translation: CASSLAWETQYF.

This sequence joins TRBV5-1 and TRBJ1-1; 7 positions agree with TRBD1. Germline V gives CDR1 SGHRS, CDR2 YFSETQ. This CDR3 is 14 amino acids long. The ends lost 0 bases at V and 2 bases at J; junction bases unmatched: 1. The chain's CDR3 is CASSLGGGNTEAFF. For the CDR3, the DNA is TGCGCCAGCAGCTTGGGAGGGGGCAACACTGAAGCTTTCTTT. The variable domain in full, with the rest retrieved from reference TRBV5-1 and TRBJ1-1, is KAGVTQTPRYLIKTRGQQVTLSCSPISGHRSVSWYQQTPGQGLQFLFEYFSETQRNKGNFPGRFSGRQFSNSRSEMNVSTLELGDSALYLCASSLGGGNTEAFFGQGTRLTVV.

J is TRBJ1-1 and V is TRBV6-6; 8 nucleotides agree with TRBD1. The CDR3 spans 12 residues. Trimming took 5 bases from V and 4 from J; bases not matched to a gene: 0. Germline lookup yields CDR1 MNHNY and CDR2 SVGAGI (reference sequence). The CDR3 loop reads CASSDRGTEAFF. DNA of the CDR3: TGTGCCAGCAGTGACAGGGGCACTGAAGCTTTCTTT.

The chain recombines TRBV4-3 with TRBJ2-5, with a tentative D call TRBD2 (5 bases). Trimming stripped 0 bases from V and 2 bases from J, with 10 bases between. CDR1 and CDR2 (germline): LGHNA, YSLEER. This CDR3 has 15 residues. The CDR3 coding sequence is TGCGCCAGCAGCCAAGACCGGGGTAGTCAAGAGACCCAGTACTTC. Its translation is CASSQDRGSQETQYF.

The chain couples TRBV5-4 to TRBJ2-3; 8 nucleotides agree with TRBD1. Losses at the gene ends were 0 bases for V and 2 bases for J; bases not matched to a gene: 8. The germline V gene encodes CDR1 SGHNT and CDR2 YYREEE (reference sequence). This CDR3 region has 17 residues. CDR3 in DNA: TGTGCCAGCAGCTTGGGGCCCCGGACAGGGAACACAGATACGCAGTATTTT. Its protein product is CASSLGPRTGNTDTQYF. Full variable domain (remainder filled in from reference TRBV5-4 and TRBJ2-3): ETGVTQSPTHLIKTRGQQVTLRCSSQSGHNTVSWYQQALGQGPQFIFQYYREEENGRGNFPPRFSGLQFPNYSSELNVNALELDDSALYLCASSLGPRTGNTDTQYFGPGTRLTVL.

V and J are TRBV19 and TRBJ2-7; the match to TRBD2 covers 8 bases. Germline lookup yields CDR1 LNHDA and CDR2 SQIVND (reference sequence). The length of the CDR3 is 14 residues. After removal of 3 bases from V and 4 bases from J, the junction contained 5 bases not matched to a gene. This CDR3 reads CASSITSGRYEQYF. CDR3 bases: TGTGCCAGTAGTATTACTAGCGGTAGATACGAGCAGTACTTC.

CDR3 sequence (DNA): TGTGCCAGCTGCTCCCCTAATCAGCCCCAGCATTTT. Its translation: CASCSPNQPQHF. The chain carries TRBV6-6 and TRBJ1-5; D is undetermined. CDR1 and CDR2 from the germline V gene are MNHNY and SVGAGI (reference sequence). The CDR3 spans 12 residues. V lost 8 bases to trimming and J lost 4 bases, with 9 bases between them.

The V gene is TRBV7-2, the J gene TRBJ2-2, with D tentatively TRBD2 (5 bases). The CDR3 consists of 14 residues. Germline CDR1 reads SGHTA; CDR2 reads FQGNSA. Trimming left V 4 bases short and J 6 bases short, with 12 bases between. CDR3 bases: TGTGCCAGCAGCTCCACACTAGGGCCCGGGGAGCTGTTTTTT. Translating gives CASSSTLGPGELFF.